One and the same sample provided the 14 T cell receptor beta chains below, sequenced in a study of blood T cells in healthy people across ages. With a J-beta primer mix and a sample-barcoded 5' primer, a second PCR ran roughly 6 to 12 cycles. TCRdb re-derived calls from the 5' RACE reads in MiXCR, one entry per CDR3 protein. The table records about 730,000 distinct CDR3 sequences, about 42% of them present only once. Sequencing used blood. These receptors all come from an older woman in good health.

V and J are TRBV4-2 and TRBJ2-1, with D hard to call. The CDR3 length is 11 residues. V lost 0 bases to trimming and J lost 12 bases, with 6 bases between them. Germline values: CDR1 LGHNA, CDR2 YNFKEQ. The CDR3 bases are TGTGCCAGCAGCCAAGATACGGGGCAGTTCTTC. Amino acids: CASSQDTGQFF.

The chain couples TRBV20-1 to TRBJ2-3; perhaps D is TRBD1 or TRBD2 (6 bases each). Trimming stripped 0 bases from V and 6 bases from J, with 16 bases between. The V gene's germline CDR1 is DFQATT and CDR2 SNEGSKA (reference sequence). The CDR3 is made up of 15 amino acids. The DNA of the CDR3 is TGCAGTGCTAGAGATGGTGGGGGGCTGGACGATACGCAGTATTTT. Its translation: CSARDGGGLDDTQYF.

The DNA of the CDR3 is TGCAGTGCTAGAGATCTGTCTAGACACACGCAGTATTTT. Its protein product is CSARDLSRHTQYF. This chain connects TRBV20-1 to TRBJ2-3; D is uncertain. CDR3 length: 13 amino acids. Trimming removed 0 bases from V and 9 bases from J, with 13 bases in between. Germline CDR1 reads DFQATT; CDR2 reads SNEGSKA (reference sequence).

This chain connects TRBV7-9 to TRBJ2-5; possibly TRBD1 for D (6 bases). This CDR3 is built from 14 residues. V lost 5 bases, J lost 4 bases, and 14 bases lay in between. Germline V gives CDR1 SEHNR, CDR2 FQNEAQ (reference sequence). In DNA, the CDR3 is TGTGCCAGCAGCCTTGGACAGCCAGGAGAGACCCAGTACTTC. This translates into CASSLGQPGETQYF.

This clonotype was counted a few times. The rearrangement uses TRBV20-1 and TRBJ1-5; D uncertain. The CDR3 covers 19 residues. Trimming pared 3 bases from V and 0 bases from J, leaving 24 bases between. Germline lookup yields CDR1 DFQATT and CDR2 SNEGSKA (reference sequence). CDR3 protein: CSARASGVGVTISNQPQHF. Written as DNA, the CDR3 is TGCAGTGCTAGGGCCTCCGGGGTTGGGGTTACCATTAGCAATCAGCCCCAGCATTTT.

The CDR3 protein is CASSVTGPNQPQHF. CDR3 DNA: TGTGCCAGCAGCGTGACAGGCCCCAATCAGCCCCAGCATTTT. This chain joins TRBV5-6 and TRBJ1-5; a possible D gene is TRBD1 (6 bases). There are 14 residues in the CDR3. V lost 4 bases to trimming and J lost 3 bases, with 11 bases between them. Germline V gene sequence: CDR1 SGHDT, CDR2 YYEEEE.

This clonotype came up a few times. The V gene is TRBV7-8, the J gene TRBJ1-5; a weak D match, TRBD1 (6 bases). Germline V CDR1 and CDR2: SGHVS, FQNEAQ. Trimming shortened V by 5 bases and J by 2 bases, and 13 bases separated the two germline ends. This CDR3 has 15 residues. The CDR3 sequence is CASSPGTSGNQPQHF. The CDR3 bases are TGTGCCAGCAGCCCCGGGACAAGTGGCAATCAGCCCCAGCATTTT.

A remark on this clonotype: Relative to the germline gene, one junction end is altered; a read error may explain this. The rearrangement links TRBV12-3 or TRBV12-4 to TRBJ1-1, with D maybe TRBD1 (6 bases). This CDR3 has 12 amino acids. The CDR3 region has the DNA TGCGCCAGCAGTAGCACAGGGAGAGAAGCTTTCTTT. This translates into CASSSTGREAFF.

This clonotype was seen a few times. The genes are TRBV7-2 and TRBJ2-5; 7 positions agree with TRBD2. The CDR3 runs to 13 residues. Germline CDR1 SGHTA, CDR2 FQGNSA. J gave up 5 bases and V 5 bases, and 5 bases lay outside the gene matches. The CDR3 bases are TGTGCCAGCAGCCCCCGACTAGCTGAGACCCAGTACTTC. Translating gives CASSPRLAETQYF.

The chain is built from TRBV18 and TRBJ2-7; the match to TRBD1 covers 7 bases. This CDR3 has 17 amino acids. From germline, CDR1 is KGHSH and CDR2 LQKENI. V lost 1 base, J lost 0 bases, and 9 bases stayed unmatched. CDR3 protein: CASSPLVGQDLSYEQYF. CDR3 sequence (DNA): TGTGCCAGCTCACCACTGGTCGGACAGGACCTCTCCTACGAGCAGTACTTC.

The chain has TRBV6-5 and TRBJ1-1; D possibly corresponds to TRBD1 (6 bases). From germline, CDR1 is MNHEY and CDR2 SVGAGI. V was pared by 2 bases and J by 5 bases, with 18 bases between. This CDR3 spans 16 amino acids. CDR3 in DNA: TGTGCCAGCAGTTACCGCCTCCCACAGGGTGGGACTGAAGCTTTCTTT. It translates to CASSYRLPQGGTEAFF.

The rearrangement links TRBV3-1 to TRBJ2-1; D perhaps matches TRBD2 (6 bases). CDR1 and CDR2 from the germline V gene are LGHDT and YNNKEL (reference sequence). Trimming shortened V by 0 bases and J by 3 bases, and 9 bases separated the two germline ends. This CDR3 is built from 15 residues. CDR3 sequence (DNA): TGTGCCAGCAGCCAAGACGGGACTTGCTACAATGAGCAGTTCTTC. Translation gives CASSQDGTCYNEQFF.

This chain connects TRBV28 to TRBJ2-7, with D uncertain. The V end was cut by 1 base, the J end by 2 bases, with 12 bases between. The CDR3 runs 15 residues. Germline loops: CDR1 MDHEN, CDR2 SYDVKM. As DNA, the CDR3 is TGTGCCAGCAGTTTATCCGCCCAAGAACCCTACGAGCAGTACTTC. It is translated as CASSLSAQEPYEQYF. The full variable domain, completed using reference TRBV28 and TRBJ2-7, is DVKVTQSSRYLVKRTGEKVFLECVQDMDHENMFWYRQDPGLGLRLIYFSYDVKMKEKGDIPEGYSVSREKKERFSLILESASTNQTSMYLCASSLSAQEPYEQYFGPGTRLTVT.

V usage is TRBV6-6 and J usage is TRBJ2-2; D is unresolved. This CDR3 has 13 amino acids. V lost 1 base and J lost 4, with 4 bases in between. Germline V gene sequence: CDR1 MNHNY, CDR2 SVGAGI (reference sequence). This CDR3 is CASSYWATGELFF. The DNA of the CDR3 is TGTGCCAGCAGTTACTGGGCCACCGGGGAGCTGTTTTTT.